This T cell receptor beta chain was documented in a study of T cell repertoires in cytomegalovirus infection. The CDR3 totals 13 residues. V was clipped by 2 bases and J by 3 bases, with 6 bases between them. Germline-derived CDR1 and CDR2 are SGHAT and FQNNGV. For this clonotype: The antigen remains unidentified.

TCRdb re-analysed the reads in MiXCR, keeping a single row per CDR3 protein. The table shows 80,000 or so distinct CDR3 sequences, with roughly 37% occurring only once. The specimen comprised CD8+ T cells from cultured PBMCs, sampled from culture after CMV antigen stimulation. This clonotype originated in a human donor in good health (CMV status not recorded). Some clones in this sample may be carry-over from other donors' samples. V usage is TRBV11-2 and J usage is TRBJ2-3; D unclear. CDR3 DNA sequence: TGTGCCAGCAGCTTATCCCTTACAGATACGCAGTATTTT. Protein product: CASSLSLTDTQYF.